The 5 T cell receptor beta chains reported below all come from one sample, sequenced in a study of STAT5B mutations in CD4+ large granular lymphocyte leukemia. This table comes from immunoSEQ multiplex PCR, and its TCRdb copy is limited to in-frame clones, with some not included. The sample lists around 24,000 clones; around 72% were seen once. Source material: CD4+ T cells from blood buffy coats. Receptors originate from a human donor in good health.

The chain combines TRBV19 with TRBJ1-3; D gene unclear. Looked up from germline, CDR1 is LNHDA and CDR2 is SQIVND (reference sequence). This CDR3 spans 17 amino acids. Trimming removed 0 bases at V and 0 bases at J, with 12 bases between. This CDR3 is CASSIDPWAPSGNTIYF. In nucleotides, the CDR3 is TGTGCCAGTAGTATAGATCCGTGGGCCCCCTCTGGAAACACCATATATTTT.

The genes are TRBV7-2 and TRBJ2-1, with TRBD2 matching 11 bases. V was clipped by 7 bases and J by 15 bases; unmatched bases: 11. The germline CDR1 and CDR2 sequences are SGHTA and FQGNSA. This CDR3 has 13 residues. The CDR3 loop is CASTGIAGGETFF. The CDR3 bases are TGTGCCAGCACCGGCATAGCGGGGGGGGAGACGTTCTTC.

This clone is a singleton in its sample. CDR3 in amino acids: CSVDQDRDGSQYF. The CDR3 bases are TGCAGCGTTGATCAGGACAGGGACGGGTCCCAGTACTTC. The chain carries TRBV29-1 and TRBJ2-5; 8 bases align to TRBD1. Germline V gene sequence: CDR1 SQVTM, CDR2 ANQGSEA. The J segment lost 9 bases and the V segment lost 3 bases, leaving 9 bases of the junction unmatched. This CDR3 contains 13 residues.

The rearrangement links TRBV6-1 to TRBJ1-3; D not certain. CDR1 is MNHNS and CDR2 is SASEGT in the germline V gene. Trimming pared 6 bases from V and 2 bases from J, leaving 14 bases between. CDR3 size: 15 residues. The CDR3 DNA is TGTGCCAGCAGGAGCCTGGGGAATACTGGAAACACCATATATTTT. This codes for CASRSLGNTGNTIYF.

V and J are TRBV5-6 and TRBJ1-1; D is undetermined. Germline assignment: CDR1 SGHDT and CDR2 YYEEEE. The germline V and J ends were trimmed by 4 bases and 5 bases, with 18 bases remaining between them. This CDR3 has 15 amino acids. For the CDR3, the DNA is TGTGCCAGCAGCCTGGTTGAGGGCGCATTGACTGAAGCTTTCTTT. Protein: CASSLVEGALTEAFF.